Listed here is a single T cell receptor (beta chain). Its antigen remains unknown. Germline lookup yields CDR1 SGHTA and CDR2 FQGNSA. Trimming pared 1 base from V and 0 bases from J, leaving 1 base between. This CDR3 has 12 amino acids. This sample stems from a study of T cell responses to AZD1222 COVID-19 vaccine. Across the study: The analysis combined second doses at about 4 or about 12 weeks. Findings and limits, study-wide: In all cases, repertoires were sampled only after the peak T cell response. There were mostly white British donors and more females than males, and clonal diversity was possibly underestimated.

The repertoire was sequenced with immunoSEQ multiplex PCR; TCRdb's copy has only in-frame clones and lacks some. The sample lists roughly 180,000 clones, around 90% occurring once. The sequences come from peripheral blood, collected on day 0 of AZD1222 vaccination. This clonotype was obtained from an adult in good health. The chain links TRBV7-2 to TRBJ2-7; D uncertain. The CDR3 here is CASSLVSYEQYF. DNA of the CDR3: TGTGCCAGCAGCTTAGTCTCCTACGAGCAGTACTTC.